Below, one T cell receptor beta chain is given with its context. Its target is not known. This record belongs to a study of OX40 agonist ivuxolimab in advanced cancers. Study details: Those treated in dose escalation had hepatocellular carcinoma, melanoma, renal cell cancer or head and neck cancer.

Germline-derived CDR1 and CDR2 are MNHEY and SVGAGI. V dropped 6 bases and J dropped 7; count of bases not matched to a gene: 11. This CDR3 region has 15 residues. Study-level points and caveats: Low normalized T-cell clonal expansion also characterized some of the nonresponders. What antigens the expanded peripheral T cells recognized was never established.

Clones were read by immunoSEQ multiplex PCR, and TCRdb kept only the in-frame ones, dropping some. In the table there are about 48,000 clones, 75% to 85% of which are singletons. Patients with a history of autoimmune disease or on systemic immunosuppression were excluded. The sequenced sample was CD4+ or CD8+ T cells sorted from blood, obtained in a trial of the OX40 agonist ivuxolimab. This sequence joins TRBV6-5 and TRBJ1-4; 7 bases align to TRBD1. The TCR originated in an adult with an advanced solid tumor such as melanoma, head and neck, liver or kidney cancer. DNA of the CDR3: TGTGCCAGCAGCTCCGGGGTAGGGGGCGGTGAAAAACTGTTTTTT. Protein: CASSSGVGGGEKLFF.